This T cell receptor beta chain emerged from a study of T cells in Graves' hyperthyroidism and ophthalmopathy. This clonotype has a handful of counts. This CDR3 has 14 amino acids. V dropped 4 bases and J dropped 4 bases, with 11 bases sitting between them. Germline V gene lookup returns CDR1 MNHNS and CDR2 SASEGT. Amplified TCR beta CDR3 regions came from RNA transcripts. The HTBI primer set drove a first-round RT-PCR of the TCR CDR3. A single record per CDR3 protein comes from TCRdb applying MiXCR to the multiplex PCR reads. This sample has hundreds of thousands of distinct CDR3 sequences; around 13% occur once, and the top ten carry roughly an eighth. Uncontrolled infection, other autoimmune disease, pregnancy or lactation barred patients from enrollment.

This clonotype was sampled from a woman between 45 and 60 years old with Graves' ophthalmopathy. The sequenced sample was blood. The chain couples TRBV6-1 to TRBJ2-1, with a tentative D call TRBD1 (5 bases). The CDR3 protein is CASSADSLYNEQFF. The CDR3 DNA is TGTGCCAGCAGTGCCGACAGCCTTTACAATGAGCAGTTCTTC.